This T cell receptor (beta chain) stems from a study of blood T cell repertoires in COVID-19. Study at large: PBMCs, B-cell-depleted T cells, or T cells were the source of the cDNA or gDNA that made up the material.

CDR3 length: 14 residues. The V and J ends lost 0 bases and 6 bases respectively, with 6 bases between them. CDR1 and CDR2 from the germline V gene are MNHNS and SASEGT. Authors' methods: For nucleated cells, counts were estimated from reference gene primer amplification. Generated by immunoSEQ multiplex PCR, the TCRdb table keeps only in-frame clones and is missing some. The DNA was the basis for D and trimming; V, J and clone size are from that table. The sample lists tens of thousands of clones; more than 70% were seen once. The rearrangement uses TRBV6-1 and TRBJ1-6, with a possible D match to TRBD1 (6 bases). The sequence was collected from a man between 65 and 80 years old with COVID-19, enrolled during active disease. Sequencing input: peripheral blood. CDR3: CASSEAGGNSPLHF. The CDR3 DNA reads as TGTGCCAGCAGTGAAGCAGGGGGTAATTCACCCCTCCACTTT.